This T cell receptor (beta chain) was recovered during a study of cytomegalovirus exposure and HLA in healthy donors. Germline V gene sequence: CDR1 LNHNV, CDR2 YYDKDF (reference sequence). Trimming pared 6 bases from V and 1 base from J, leaving 19 bases between. CDR3 length: 18 residues. The study ran its PCR with 60 Vbeta and 13 Jbeta primers. Clones were read by immunoSEQ multiplex PCR, and TCRdb kept only the in-frame ones, dropping some. The data show 150,000 or so clones, about three quarters seen once. The gene calls are TRBV15 and TRBJ2-6, with a tentative D call TRBD2 (5 bases). Sequencing used PBMCs. This clonotype originated in a girl aged 10 to 17 in good health and CMV-seronegative. The CDR3 DNA sequence: TGTGCCACCAGGGTCAGAAGTGTTGGAGGATCTGGGGCCAACGTCCTGACTTTC. Amino acids: CATRVRSVGGSGANVLTF.